These 27 T cell receptor beta chains were sequenced from one sample in a study of technical replicates of blood from several donors (TCRdb year 2017). The library came from the immunoSEQ multiplex PCR assay. The source is immuneACCESS, and TCRdb retained only in-frame sequences with V and J called. Part of the clones is not carried over; for the studies checked, unresolved V genes explain less than half of this, and the remainder is unexplained. Here the sample has approximately 85,000 clones; 90% to 95% occur a single time. The leading ten clones occupy approximately 0.26% of the sample. Sequences were obtained from T cells isolated from PBMCs. All receptors derive from a human donor in good health.

The rearrangement links TRBV28 to TRBJ1-5, with TRBD1 matching 9 bases. Germline CDR1 and CDR2: MDHEN and SYDVKM. This CDR3 has 15 residues. CDR3 DNA sequence: TGTGCTACCAAGCGGACAGGGGACAGCAATCAGCCCCAGCATTTT. It is translated as CATKRTGDSNQPQHF.

The genes are TRBV29-1 and TRBJ2-7; the D is unclear. Germline CDR1 and CDR2: SQVTM and ANQGSEA. The CDR3 loop spans 13 amino acids. With 5 bases removed from V and 0 bases from J, the gap between germline ends came to 11 bases. DNA of the CDR3: TGCAGCGTTCTAGTTTTAGACTCCTACGAGCAGTACTTC. It translates to CSVLVLDSYEQYF.

The chain combines TRBV29-1 with TRBJ1-4, with a tentative D call TRBD1 (5 bases). V lost 6 bases and J 14 bases, leaving 16 bases between the germline ends. Germline V gene lookup returns CDR1 SQVTM and CDR2 ANQGSEA. This CDR3 spans 11 amino acids. The CDR3 DNA reads as TGCAGCGTAAAGGGGAATAATAATCTGTTTTTT. Translated: CSVKGNNNLFF.

CDR3 residues: CASSHTGPLNYGYTF. CDR3 bases: TGCGCCAGCAGCCATACAGGGCCCCTTAACTATGGCTACACCTTC. This sequence joins TRBV5-1 and TRBJ1-2; the D gene is possibly TRBD1 (6 bases). The germline V gene has CDR1 SGHRS and CDR2 YFSETQ. This CDR3 has 15 amino acids. Trimming took off 4 bases at V and 1 base at J, with 14 bases between the two ends.

The V and J genes are TRBV4-1 and TRBJ1-1, with 7 bases matching TRBD1. The CDR3 is made up of 14 amino acids. With 5 bases clipped from V and 6 bases from J, the junction kept 9 bases outside the gene matches. Germline lookup yields CDR1 MGHRA and CDR2 YSYEKL. CDR3 nucleotide sequence: TGCGCCAGCAGCTCCCCAAACAGGGGACCTGAAGCTTTCTTT. As protein: CASSSPNRGPEAFF.

This chain joins TRBV4-1 and TRBJ2-2; 8 nucleotides align to TRBD2. Germline V gene lookup returns CDR1 MGHRA and CDR2 YSYEKL. The CDR3 runs to 16 residues. J gave up 7 bases and V 0 bases, and 7 bases lay outside the gene matches. The CDR3 sequence is CASSQDRSGGGGELFF. As DNA, the CDR3 is TGCGCCAGCAGCCAAGATAGAAGCGGGGGTGGCGGGGAGCTGTTTTTT.

V and J are TRBV2 and TRBJ1-5; TRBD1 matches 7 bases. The CDR3 runs to 12 residues. The germline V gene has CDR1 SNHLY and CDR2 FYNNEI. The J segment lost 6 bases and the V segment lost 6 bases, leaving 2 bases of the junction unmatched. The CDR3 spells CASSSGGQPQHF. CDR3 DNA: TGTGCCAGCAGCTCAGGGGGTCAGCCCCAGCATTTT.

The chain uses TRBV5-3 and TRBJ2-7; 7 bases agree with TRBD2. TRBV5-3 qualifies as an ORF whose function is uncertain. The length of the CDR3 is 13 residues. The V segment lost 0 bases and the J segment 4 bases; nucleotides outside the gene matches: 1. CDR3 DNA: TGTGCCAGAAGCTTGGGACTAGCTTACGAGCAGTACTTC. Its translation is CARSLGLAYEQYF.

This chain joins TRBV29-1 and TRBJ2-2; TRBD2 matches at 9 bases. The germline gives CDR1 SQVTM, CDR2 ANQGSEA. With V trimmed by 4 bases and J by 7 bases, 7 bases remained unmatched. This CDR3 has 14 amino acids. Written as DNA, the CDR3 is TGCAGCGTTGCCGGCGGGGGGGCAGTCGGGGAGCTGTTTTTT. Its protein is CSVAGGGAVGELFF.

CDR3 sequence (DNA): TGCGCCAGCAGCTTGGGTCTCAGTGGGGAGCTGTTTTTT. Translated, it gives CASSLGLSGELFF. The chain employs TRBV5-1 and TRBJ2-2, with no clear D. The CDR3 length is 13 residues. Germline values: CDR1 SGHRS, CDR2 YFSETQ. Trimming removed 0 bases at V and 8 bases at J, with 8 bases between.

CDR3 sequence (DNA): TGTGCCAGCAGTTTACTTTCGAGCACAGATACGCAGTATTTT. Its translation: CASSLLSSTDTQYF. This rearrangement joins TRBV27 to TRBJ2-3; D unclear. The CDR3 length is 14 residues. Germline V gene lookup returns CDR1 MNHEY and CDR2 SMNVEV (reference sequence). V gave up 2 bases and J gave up 0 bases, with 6 bases separating them.

This rearrangement joins TRBV7-8 to TRBJ2-5; D might be TRBD2 (6 bases). The germline V gene encodes CDR1 SGHVS and CDR2 FQNEAQ. The CDR3 sequence is 16 residues long. Trimming took off 5 bases at V and 5 bases at J, with 21 bases between the two ends. The CDR3 spells CASSRPRRDPSETQYF. For the CDR3, the DNA is TGTGCCAGCAGCCGCCCACGGCGGGATCCCTCCGAGACCCAGTACTTC.

V and J are TRBV19 and TRBJ2-7; 7 nucleotides match TRBD2. Looked up from germline, CDR1 is LNHDA and CDR2 is SQIVND (reference sequence). J gave up 4 bases and V 1 base, and 7 bases lay outside the gene matches. CDR3 length: 15 residues. The CDR3 DNA is TGTGCCAGTAGTATAGGCCTAGCGGTTCAATACGAGCAGTACTTC. It codes for CASSIGLAVQYEQYF.

This clone came up a few times. The genes are TRBV11-3 and TRBJ1-6, with D possibly TRBD1 on 6 matching bases. This CDR3 region has 16 residues. Germline CDR1 reads SGHNT; CDR2 reads YENEEA. The germline V and J ends were trimmed by 4 bases and 7 bases, with 17 bases remaining between them. In nucleotides, the CDR3 is TGTGCCAGCAGCTCAGGAGGTGACAGGCAGAATTCACCCCTCCACTTT. Residues: CASSSGGDRQNSPLHF.

The V and J genes are TRBV27 and TRBJ2-7, with TRBD2 matching over 8 bases. The J segment lost 1 base and the V segment lost 5 bases, leaving 7 bases of the junction unmatched. This CDR3 is 15 amino acids long. In germline, CDR1 is MNHEY, CDR2 SMNVEV (reference sequence). The CDR3 bases are TGTGCCAGCAGTCTCAGCGGGAGCCATTCCTACGAGCAGTACTTC. Translated, it gives CASSLSGSHSYEQYF.

The chain joins TRBV30 to TRBJ1-5; D is unresolved. The length of the CDR3 is 13 residues. Germline V CDR1 and CDR2: GTSNPN, SVGIG (reference sequence). V was clipped by 3 bases and J by 4 bases, with 10 bases between them. The CDR3 DNA sequence: TGTGCCTGGAGGAGTCAGGTGAATCAGCCCCAGCATTTT. Encoded protein: CAWRSQVNQPQHF. The full variable domain, with the rest looked up from reference TRBV30 and TRBJ1-5, is SQTIHQWPATLVQPVGSPLSLECTVEGTSNPNLYWYRQAAGRGLQLLFYSVGIGQISSEVPQNLSASRPQDRQFILSSKKLLLSDSGFYLCAWRSQVNQPQHFGDGTRLSIL.

The V gene is TRBV6-1, the J gene TRBJ2-3; TRBD2 is a possible D gene (6 bases). Trimming took 2 bases from V and 0 from J, leaving 15 bases between them. The CDR3 has 17 amino acids. Germline CDR1 is MNHNS and CDR2 is SASEGT. As DNA, the CDR3 is TGTGCCAGCAGTGAAAGCCTCGCGGGATATAGCACAGATACGCAGTATTTT. Its translation is CASSESLAGYSTDTQYF.

This rearrangement joins TRBV29-1 to TRBJ1-5; D is possibly TRBD1 (6 bases). Germline V gives CDR1 SQVTM, CDR2 ANQGSEA. This CDR3 has 13 amino acids. Trimming removed 6 bases at V and 5 bases at J, with 14 bases between. CDR3 coding DNA: TGCAGCGTCCTTGAACAGGGAGATCAGCCCCAGCATTTT. Translation: CSVLEQGDQPQHF.

This chain uses TRBV4-2 with TRBJ1-4; tentatively, D is TRBD1 (5 bases). The germline V gene encodes CDR1 LGHNA and CDR2 YNFKEQ. Deletions cut 8 bases from V and 5 bases from J, with 12 bases between. The CDR3 length is 13 residues. This CDR3 is CASAGTPNEKLFF. For the CDR3, the DNA is TGTGCCAGCGCCGGGACTCCAAATGAAAAACTGTTTTTT.

CDR3 residues: CASSESVRWDRGNTGELFF. In nucleotides, the CDR3 is TGCGCCAGCAGTGAGTCGGTCCGCTGGGACAGGGGAAATACCGGGGAGCTGTTTTTT. The chain uses TRBV10-1 and TRBJ2-2, with 10 bases that match TRBD1. This CDR3 is built from 19 residues. Germline trimming cut 0 bases from V and 5 bases from J; bases unmatched to any gene: 12. CDR1 is WNHNN and CDR2 is SYGVQD in the germline V gene (reference sequence).

This chain links TRBV5-6 with TRBJ2-7; tentatively, D is TRBD1 (7 bases). The germline gives CDR1 SGHDT, CDR2 YYEEEE. The V gene lost 4 bases and the J gene lost 1 base, with 12 bases spanning the gap. This CDR3 region has 14 residues. The CDR3 here is CASSPTGRSYEQYF. The CDR3 DNA reads TGTGCCAGCAGCCCGACAGGGAGGTCCTACGAGCAGTACTTC.

V and J are TRBV29-1 and TRBJ2-7; no definite D call. Germline assignment: CDR1 SQVTM and CDR2 ANQGSEA. Trimming took off 7 bases at V and 6 bases at J, with 13 bases between the two ends. This CDR3 comprises 11 residues. The CDR3 DNA reads TGCAGCGCCTCGGTTTGGAGCGAGCAGTACTTC. Protein product: CSASVWSEQYF.

The rearrangement joins TRBV6-1 to TRBJ2-7; no clear D. The CDR3 runs 16 residues. Germline V gene lookup returns CDR1 MNHNS and CDR2 SASEGT. Trimming cost V 0 bases and J 4 bases, with 16 bases left between them. In DNA form, the CDR3 reads TGTGCCAGCAGTGAAGCGACGGTATCGGGTTCATACGAGCAGTACTTC. The encoded protein is CASSEATVSGSYEQYF.

This chain uses TRBV9 with TRBJ1-2, with D possibly being TRBD1 (6 bases). Germline V CDR1 and CDR2: SGDLS, YYNGEE. This CDR3 comprises 12 residues. V was cut by 0 bases and J by 8 bases, with 8 bases left in between. In DNA form, the CDR3 reads TGTGCCAGCAGCGTAGGGGGGCGCGGCTACACCTTC. The encoded protein is CASSVGGRGYTF.

The chain uses TRBV6-5 and TRBJ2-1; 12 nucleotides line up with TRBD2. The V segment lost 5 bases and the J segment 3 bases; nucleotides outside the gene matches: 2. Germline V gives CDR1 MNHEY, CDR2 SVGAGI. The CDR3 loop spans 15 amino acids. CDR3 sequence (DNA): TGTGCCAGCAGTCGGACTAGCGGGATCTACAATGAGCAGTTCTTC. This codes for CASSRTSGIYNEQFF.

This chain links TRBV9 with TRBJ2-1, with a tentative D call TRBD2 (6 bases). The germline V and J ends were trimmed by 3 bases and 7 bases, with 20 bases remaining between them. CDR1 and CDR2 from the germline V gene are SGDLS and YYNGEE. This CDR3 region has 16 residues. CDR3 region: CASSGGSGLVENEQFF. DNA of the CDR3: TGTGCCAGCAGCGGTGGATCGGGACTCGTCGAGAATGAGCAGTTCTTC.

Only one count was recorded for this clone. The chain recombines TRBV6-5 with TRBJ2-3; 7 bases line up with TRBD2. CDR1 MNHEY and CDR2 SVGAGI come from the germline V gene. V lost 5 bases, J lost 8 bases, and 7 bases stayed unmatched. The CDR3 is 13 residues long. CDR3 amino acids: CASSQAGAGTQYF. CDR3 bases: TGTGCCAGCAGTCAGGCGGGAGCTGGTACGCAGTATTTT.